These 19 T cell receptor beta chains share one sample of origin, sequenced in a study of glioma-infiltrating T cells. TCR alpha and beta CDR3 regions were amplified from RNA using iRepertoire nested multiplex PCR. MiXCR, applied by TCRdb to the multiplex PCR reads, yields one record per CDR3 protein. The table lists over 130,000 distinct CDR3 sequences, roughly 43% of them singletons. Source material: glioma tissue, nonneoplastic brain tissue, or PBMCs (not recorded which). The receptor set was obtained from a human donor with low-grade glioma or glioblastoma, undergoing nonglioma brain surgery, or in good health (not recorded which).

Many counts were recorded for this clonotype. V and J are TRBV6-1 and TRBJ2-1; 11 bases match TRBD2. CDR3 length: 15 residues. J was trimmed by 4 bases and V by 7 bases; bases with no gene match: 6. The germline V gene has CDR1 MNHNS and CDR2 SASEGT. The CDR3 nucleotides read TGTGCCAGCACCAAAGGGACTAGCGGTTACAATGAGCAGTTCTTC. It yields the protein CASTKGTSGYNEQFF.

In the case of this clonotype: Its ends do not fully match the called genes, so a read error is possible. The chain combines TRBV20-1 with TRBJ2-1; 7 bases agree with TRBD1. The CDR3 runs 14 residues. Germline CDR1 DFQATT, CDR2 SNEGSKA (reference sequence). The CDR3 nucleotides are TGCAGTGCTCGAGACAGGGTTGGGTACAATGAGCAGTTCTTC. It translates to CSARDRVGYNEQFF.

The genes are TRBV6-1 and TRBJ1-2, with D maybe TRBD1 (6 bases). The CDR3 has 12 residues. CDR1 and CDR2 (germline): MNHNS, SASEGT. V lost 5 bases and J 8 bases, leaving 12 bases between the germline ends. CDR3 amino acids: CASSSQGRGYTF. CDR3 bases: TGTGCCAGCAGTTCACAGGGTCGCGGCTACACCTTC.

As to this clonotype: A read error may produce the germline difference seen at one junction end. The gene calls are TRBV6-2 or TRBV6-3 and TRBJ2-7; 7 bases are shared with TRBD2. Germline assignment: CDR1 MNHEY and CDR2 SVGEGT. The CDR3 extends over 13 amino acids. DNA for the CDR3: TGTGCCAGCAGTCTGACTAGCTCCTACAAGCAGTACTTC. It codes for CASSLTSSYKQYF.

The genes are TRBV6-5 and TRBJ2-2; 9 nucleotides agree with TRBD1. CDR3 length: 18 amino acids. The junction had 13 bases not matched to a gene; V was cut back by 4 bases and J by 4 bases. CDR1 and CDR2 from the germline V gene are MNHEY and SVGAGI. The chain's CDR3 is CASSFQPGQGVSTGELFF. The CDR3 DNA is TGTGCCAGCAGTTTCCAACCGGGACAGGGAGTGAGCACCGGGGAGCTGTTTTTT.

This CDR3 is CASSPPTGGKTEAFF. The CDR3 coding sequence is TGTGCCAGCAGCCCTCCGACAGGGGGCAAAACTGAAGCTTTCTTT. The chain combines TRBV7-9 with TRBJ1-1, with 10 bases fitting TRBD1. CDR1 SEHNR and CDR2 FQNEAQ come from the germline V gene (reference sequence). The CDR3 is 15 residues long. The junction had 8 bases not matched to a gene; V was cut back by 5 bases and J by 5 bases.

This clonotype occurred many times. The chain recombines TRBV20-1 with TRBJ2-3; D is ambiguous. The germline gives CDR1 DFQATT, CDR2 SNEGSKA (reference sequence). The CDR3 has 12 amino acids. Trimming left V 6 bases short and J 5 bases short, with 12 bases between. The CDR3 DNA reads TGCAGTGCGGTCGTTCCTGGAGATACGCAGTATTTT. It translates to CSAVVPGDTQYF.

This clonotype was observed a handful of times. J is TRBJ2-7 and V is TRBV10-3; no reliable D call. Trimming stripped 5 bases from V and 1 base from J, with 6 bases between. The CDR3 consists of 12 residues. Germline CDR1 is ENHRY and CDR2 is SYGVKD. The CDR3 DNA follows: TGTGCCATCAGTAAGTTTTCCTACGAGCAGTACTTC. Translating gives CAISKFSYEQYF.

This clonotype has a handful of counts. The DNA of the CDR3 is TGCAGTGCTAGAGATTTAGGGGTTGAGCAGTTCTTC. Translating it yields CSARDLGVEQFF. The V gene is TRBV20-1, the J gene TRBJ2-1, with a tentative D call TRBD1 (5 bases). V lost 0 bases and J 9 bases, leaving 9 bases between the germline ends. This CDR3 spans 12 amino acids. Germline CDR1 and CDR2: DFQATT and SNEGSKA (reference sequence).

This clonotype was recorded at least ten times. The chain links TRBV6-1 to TRBJ2-7; D is perhaps TRBD1 (6 bases). V shed 2 bases and J shed 5 bases, with 16 bases lying between them. CDR1 is MNHNS, CDR2 SASEGT, per germline. The CDR3 covers 15 residues. The chain's CDR3 is CASSETGTRLDEQYF. The CDR3 DNA reads as TGTGCCAGCAGTGAAACTGGGACACGGTTAGACGAGCAGTACTTC.

This clonotype has only a few counts. The chain combines TRBV27 with TRBJ1-2; 7 positions match TRBD1. Germline CDR1 reads MNHEY; CDR2 reads SMNVEV (reference sequence). This CDR3 comprises 14 residues. The V segment lost 5 bases and the J segment 8 bases; nucleotides outside the gene matches: 11. The CDR3 loop reads CASSDSTGTRGYTF. The CDR3 DNA follows: TGTGCCAGCAGTGACTCGACAGGGACGAGGGGCTACACCTTC.

This clonotype appeared many times. CDR3 loop: CASSLMDEQFF. Here the CDR3 DNA reads TGTGCCAGCAGCTTAATGGATGAGCAGTTCTTC. The V call is TRBV7-9, the J call TRBJ2-1, with D uncertain. CDR1 and CDR2 from the germline V gene are SEHNR and FQNEAQ (reference sequence). Trimming stripped 2 bases from V and 8 bases from J, with 4 bases between. This CDR3 has 11 residues. Based on the CDR3 plus reference TRBV7-9 and TRBJ2-1, the full variable domain is DTGVSQNPRHKITKRGQNVTFRCDPISEHNRLYWYRQTLGQGPEFLTYFQNEAQLEKSRLLSDRFSAERPKGSFSTLEIQRTEQGDSAMYLCASSLMDEQFFGPGTRLTVL.

The sample holds many counts of this clonotype. The chain joins TRBV6-2 or TRBV6-3 to TRBJ2-1, with D perhaps TRBD1 (5 bases). This CDR3 region has 13 residues. Looked up from germline, CDR1 is MNHEY and CDR2 is SVGEGT. Trimming removed 8 bases from V and 8 bases from J, with 16 bases in between. The CDR3 reads CASSSWGRDEQFF. CDR3 bases: TGTGCCAGCTCGTCATGGGGCCGGGATGAGCAGTTCTTC.

This clonotype has more than one count but fewer than ten. This chain links TRBV5-1 with TRBJ1-5, with D maybe TRBD1 (5 bases). This CDR3 region has 13 residues. Germline loops: CDR1 SGHRS, CDR2 YFSETQ. V was clipped by 5 bases and J by 3 bases, with 9 bases between them. In nucleotides, the CDR3 is TGCGCCAGCAGGGAGACAGACAATCAGCCCCAGCATTTT. Its translation is CASRETDNQPQHF.

As concerns this clonotype: One end of the junction varies from germline; a read error may be responsible. V and J are TRBV10-2 and TRBJ1-4, with D possibly being TRBD1 (5 bases). Germline CDR1 and CDR2: WSHSY and SAAADI. The CDR3 covers 15 residues. CDR3 protein: CATTRGWGRNEKLFF. The CDR3 bases are TGTGCCACCACTAGAGGATGGGGCCGCAATGAAAAACTGTTTTTT.

This clonotype was recorded many times. The chain carries TRBV6-1 and TRBJ2-7; weak D call: TRBD2 (5 bases). The CDR3 runs to 12 residues. CDR1 is MNHNS, CDR2 SASEGT, per germline. V lost 5 bases and J 0 bases, leaving 5 bases between the germline ends. The CDR3 nucleotides are TGTGCCAGCAGTCGGGGCTCCTACGAGCAGTACTTC. Protein product: CASSRGSYEQYF.

The J gene is TRBJ2-1, the V gene TRBV13; no clear D gene. CDR3 length equals 12 residues. With 5 bases removed from V and 13 bases from J, the gap between germline ends came to 15 bases. Germline V gene lookup returns CDR1 PRHDT and CDR2 FYEKMQ (reference sequence). Here the CDR3 reads CASSLNSALQFF. CDR3 sequence (DNA): TGTGCCAGCAGCCTCAACTCGGCCCTACAGTTCTTC.

V is TRBV6-2 or TRBV6-3 and J is TRBJ1-2; TRBD1 might be the D (6 bases). CDR3 length: 14 residues. V lost 2 bases to trimming and J lost 6 bases, with 13 bases between them. CDR1 and CDR2 from the germline V gene are MNHEY and SVGEGT. The CDR3 sequence is CASSYLAGDHGYTF. The DNA of the CDR3 is TGTGCCAGCAGTTACCTCGCAGGGGACCATGGCTACACCTTC.

The chain uses TRBV4-2 and TRBJ2-1, with a possible D match to TRBD2 (6 bases). Germline CDR1 reads LGHNA; CDR2 reads YNFKEQ. The V gene lost 0 bases and the J gene lost 10 bases, with 10 bases spanning the gap. The CDR3 extends over 13 amino acids. In DNA, the CDR3 is TGTGCCAGCAGCCAAGATTTCGCGGGAGAGCAGTTCTTC. Residues: CASSQDFAGEQFF.